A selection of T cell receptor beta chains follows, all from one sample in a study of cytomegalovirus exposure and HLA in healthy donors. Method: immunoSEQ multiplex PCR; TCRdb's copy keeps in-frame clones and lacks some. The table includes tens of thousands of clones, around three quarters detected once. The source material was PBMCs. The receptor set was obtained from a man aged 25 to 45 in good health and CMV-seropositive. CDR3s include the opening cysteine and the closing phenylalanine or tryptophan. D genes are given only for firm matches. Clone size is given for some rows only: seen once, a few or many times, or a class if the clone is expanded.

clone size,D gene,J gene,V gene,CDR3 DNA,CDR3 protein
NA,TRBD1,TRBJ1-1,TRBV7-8,TGTGCCAGCAGCCCCGGACAGGGGGAAGCTTTCTTT,CASSPGQGEAFF
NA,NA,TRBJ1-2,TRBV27,TGTGCCAGCAGAGGACTTTCGGATGGCTACACCTTC,CASRGLSDGYTF
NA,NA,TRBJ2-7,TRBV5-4,TGTGCCAGCAGCCCAGGCGAGTTACCCTACGAGCAGTACTTC,CASSPGELPYEQYF
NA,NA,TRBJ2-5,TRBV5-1,TGCGCCAGCAGCTTGTCGGGAGCCAGCCGGGAGCAGTACTTC,CASSLSGASREQYF
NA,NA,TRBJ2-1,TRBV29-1,TGCAGCGTCGCAGGGAATTTGGGCTACAATGAGCAGTTCTTC,CSVAGNLGYNEQFF
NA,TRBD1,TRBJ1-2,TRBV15,TGTGCCACCAGCAAGCGGGGGACAGTAGACGGCTACACCTTC,CATSKRGTVDGYTF
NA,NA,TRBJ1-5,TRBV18,TGTGCCAGCTCCTACGATAGCAATCAGCCCCAGCATTTT,CASSYDSNQPQHF
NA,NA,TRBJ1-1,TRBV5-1,TGCGCCAGCAGCTTGGTGCAGGCGAACACTGAAGCTTTCTTT,CASSLVQANTEAFF
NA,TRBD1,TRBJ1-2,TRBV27,TGTGCCAGCAGTTTTAGGACAGGGGGCGAAAAAAACTATGGCTACACCTTC,CASSFRTGGEKNYGYTF
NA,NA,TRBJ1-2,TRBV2,TGTGCCAGCGGGCAGGTTCTCGGAGGCTACACCTTC,CASGQVLGGYTF
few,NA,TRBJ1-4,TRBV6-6,TGTGCCAGCGGAAGGGAGGCAGGGCTCCCTAATGAAAAACTGTTTTTT,CASGREAGLPNEKLFF